These 32 T cell receptor beta chains were all obtained from the same sample, sequenced in a study of cytomegalovirus exposure and HLA in healthy donors. Primers included in the PCR were 60 Vbeta and 13 Jbeta primers. TCRdb's table, derived via immunoSEQ multiplex PCR, lists solely in-frame clones and lacks some. The table has some 140,000 clones, roughly 77% seen once; the top ten hold 3% to 3.5%. The sequencing input was PBMCs. Receptor source: a female donor in good health and CMV-seronegative.

This clone has only a few counts. This rearrangement joins TRBV7-2 to TRBJ2-7, with D tentatively TRBD1 (5 bases). Germline lookup yields CDR1 SGHTA and CDR2 FQGNSA. The CDR3 covers 15 residues. Trimming cost V 1 base and J 3 bases, with 13 bases left between them. DNA of the CDR3: TGTGCCAGCAGCTTAGTAACTGGGCAGGGCTACGAGCAGTACTTC. Encoded protein: CASSLVTGQGYEQYF.

The V call is TRBV7-2, the J call TRBJ2-7; TRBD1 matches at 7 bases. This CDR3 spans 16 amino acids. V gave up 2 bases and J gave up 2 bases; unmatched junction bases: 9. CDR1 is SGHTA, CDR2 FQGNSA, per germline. The CDR3 region has the DNA TGTGCCAGCAGCTTAATAGGGGACAGCCCCCCCTACGAGCAGTACTTC. Protein: CASSLIGDSPPYEQYF.

The rearrangement links TRBV15 to TRBJ2-7; TRBD2 might be the D (6 bases). Germline V gene sequence: CDR1 LNHNV, CDR2 YYDKDF (reference sequence). The CDR3 consists of 15 residues. The ends were cut back, 0 bases at V and 4 bases at J, with 13 bases in the middle. In DNA form, the CDR3 reads TGTGCCACCAGCAGAGATCGACCTCGGGGGTACGAGCAGTACTTC. The encoded protein is CATSRDRPRGYEQYF. Variable domain in full (rest from reference TRBV15 and TRBJ2-7): DAMVIQNPRYQVTQFGKPVTLSCSQTLNHNVMYWYQQKSSQAPKLLFHYYDKDFNNEADTPDNFQSRRPNTSFCFLDIRSPGLGDTAMYLCATSRDRPRGYEQYFGPGTRLTVT.

This chain connects TRBV6-4 to TRBJ2-2; 10 bases fit TRBD2. Germline V gives CDR1 MRHNA, CDR2 SNTAGT. The CDR3 sequence is 15 residues long. With V trimmed by 5 bases and J by 7 bases, 7 bases remained unmatched. The CDR3 spells CASSPLAGALGELFF. The DNA for the CDR3 is TGTGCCAGCAGTCCTCTAGCGGGAGCACTCGGGGAGCTGTTTTTT.

The chain recombines TRBV11-3 with TRBJ2-1; 10 positions agree with TRBD2. The CDR3 runs 14 residues. Germline V lookup: CDR1 SGHNT, CDR2 YENEEA. After removal of 5 bases from V and 9 bases from J, the junction contained 7 bases not matched to a gene. CDR3 amino acids: CASSRLAGVSEQFF. The CDR3 DNA sequence: TGTGCCAGCAGCCGGCTAGCGGGAGTGAGTGAGCAGTTCTTC.

The chain recombines TRBV4-1 with TRBJ2-7, with D possibly being TRBD2 (5 bases). The CDR3 is made up of 15 amino acids. Trimming pared 0 bases from V and 7 bases from J, leaving 16 bases between. CDR1 and CDR2 from the germline V gene are MGHRA and YSYEKL. CDR3 coding DNA: TGCGCCAGCAGCCAAGATACCGGGCCAACGGGAGAGCAGTACTTC. Translating it yields CASSQDTGPTGEQYF.

J is TRBJ1-5 and V is TRBV12-5; D not certain. The CDR3 is made up of 13 amino acids. Germline V gives CDR1 LGHNT, CDR2 FRNRAP. The germline V and J ends were trimmed by 0 bases and 5 bases, with 5 bases remaining between them. CDR3 in amino acids: CASGLVSHQPQHF. The CDR3 nucleotides are TGTGCTAGTGGTTTGGTCTCCCATCAGCCCCAGCATTTT. The complete variable domain, with remaining parts taken from reference TRBV12-5 and TRBJ1-5, reads DARVTQTPRHKVTEMGQEVTMRCQPILGHNTVFWYRQTMMQGLELLAYFRNRAPLDDSGMPKDRFSAEMPDATLATLKIQPSEPRDSAVYFCASGLVSHQPQHFGDGTRLSIL.

This clone occurred a few times. The chain links TRBV2 to TRBJ2-7, with 10 bases that match TRBD2. V dropped 7 bases and J dropped 4; count of bases not matched to a gene: 10. Germline V gene sequence: CDR1 SNHLY, CDR2 FYNNEI. This CDR3 spans 15 amino acids. CDR3 sequence reads: CASTPTTSGFYEQYF. As DNA, the CDR3 is TGTGCCAGCACGCCGACGACTAGCGGGTTTTACGAGCAGTACTTC.

This clone was counted a few times. This chain connects TRBV6-1 to TRBJ1-5; possibly TRBD1 for D (6 bases). CDR1 is MNHNS and CDR2 is SASEGT in the germline V gene. Trimming cost V 7 bases and J 1 base, with 14 bases left between them. The CDR3 sequence is 15 residues long. The CDR3 DNA is TGTGCCAGCATCAGGGGTCTTGCGAGCAATCAGCCCCAGCATTTT. Translation: CASIRGLASNQPQHF.

V gene TRBV28 combines with J gene TRBJ1-3; D is unresolved. The CDR3 consists of 13 residues. V dropped 7 bases and J dropped 2 bases, with 9 bases sitting between them. The V gene's germline CDR1 is MDHEN and CDR2 SYDVKM. The chain's CDR3 is CASISGTGNTIYF. The CDR3 DNA reads TGTGCCAGCATCTCGGGTACTGGAAACACCATATATTTT.

The rearrangement joins TRBV7-9 to TRBJ1-2; 7 nucleotides agree with TRBD1. J was trimmed by 9 bases and V by 4 bases; bases with no gene match: 11. CDR1 is SEHNR, CDR2 FQNEAQ, per germline (reference sequence). The CDR3 sequence is 14 residues long. The chain's CDR3 is CASSYQGTDYRYTF. The CDR3 DNA follows: TGTGCCAGCAGCTATCAAGGGACAGATTATCGCTACACCTTC. The full variable domain, rest sourced from reference TRBV7-9 and TRBJ1-2, is DTGVSQNPRHKITKRGQNVTFRCDPISEHNRLYWYRQTLGQGPEFLTYFQNEAQLEKSRLLSDRFSAERPKGSFSTLEIQRTEQGDSAMYLCASSYQGTDYRYTFGSGTRLTVV.

The V and J genes are TRBV4-3 and TRBJ2-1; 7 nucleotides align to TRBD2. After removal of 3 bases from V and 9 bases from J, the junction contained 17 bases not matched to a gene. The length of the CDR3 is 17 residues. The germline V gene has CDR1 LGHNA and CDR2 YSLEER. This chain's CDR3 is CASSHPPGLEGPGEQFF. The CDR3 bases are TGCGCCAGCAGCCATCCCCCAGGACTAGAGGGTCCGGGTGAGCAGTTCTTC.

The chain joins TRBV7-9 to TRBJ1-1; TRBD1 agrees at 12 bases. Germline values: CDR1 SEHNR, CDR2 FQNEAQ (reference sequence). The CDR3 spans 16 residues. J gave up 5 bases and V 5 bases, and 9 bases lay outside the gene matches. CDR3 region: CASSRSGTGGSTEAFF. The CDR3 DNA follows: TGTGCCAGCAGCCGCTCCGGGACAGGGGGCAGTACTGAAGCTTTCTTT.

In its sample, this clone was seen once. J is TRBJ1-1 and V is TRBV27, with 7 bases lining up with TRBD1. Germline values: CDR1 MNHEY, CDR2 SMNVEV (reference sequence). This CDR3 comprises 15 residues. Unmatched junction bases numbered 15, after V lost 8 bases and J lost 6 bases. In DNA, the CDR3 is TGTGCCAGCTCAGTTAACCGGGACAGAAGCCCTGAAGCTTTCTTT. Translation: CASSVNRDRSPEAFF.

The chain links TRBV5-1 to TRBJ1-1, with D tentatively TRBD1 (6 bases). V lost 1 base and J 0 bases, leaving 13 bases between the germline ends. Germline CDR1 SGHRS, CDR2 YFSETQ. This CDR3 is built from 16 residues. Written as DNA, the CDR3 is TGCGCCAGCAGCTTGAAAGGGGGTGTAATGAACACTGAAGCTTTCTTT. It translates to CASSLKGGVMNTEAFF.

This chain connects TRBV7-2 to TRBJ1-1; 8 positions match TRBD1. This CDR3 spans 14 amino acids. CDR1 and CDR2 (germline): SGHTA, FQGNSA. V shed 5 bases and J 5 bases; nucleotides not matched to a gene: 7. CDR3 coding DNA: TGTGCCAGCAGCCCCGACAGGGGTGTGACTGAAGCTTTCTTT. This encodes CASSPDRGVTEAFF.

The chain joins TRBV27 to TRBJ2-7, with D maybe TRBD1 (7 bases). Germline CDR1 reads MNHEY; CDR2 reads SMNVEV (reference sequence). The V gene lost 5 bases and the J gene lost 7 bases, with 21 bases spanning the gap. The CDR3 sequence is 15 residues long. In DNA, the CDR3 is TGTGCCAGCAGTCGACGACAGGGAGGCTTGAGAGAGCAGTACTTC. It specifies CASSRRQGGLREQYF.

This chain connects TRBV28 to TRBJ1-1; no reliable D call. The V gene's germline CDR1 is MDHEN and CDR2 SYDVKM. The CDR3 is made up of 13 amino acids. Trimming took off 2 bases at V and 11 bases at J, with 15 bases between the two ends. The DNA for the CDR3 is TGTGCCAGCAGTTTAGGAGGACCACCGATGGCTTTCTTT. Its translation: CASSLGGPPMAFF. The full variable domain, completed using reference TRBV28 and TRBJ1-1, is DVKVTQSSRYLVKRTGEKVFLECVQDMDHENMFWYRQDPGLGLRLIYFSYDVKMKEKGDIPEGYSVSREKKERFSLILESASTNQTSMYLCASSLGGPPMAFFGQGTRLTVV.

This chain links TRBV5-5 with TRBJ2-4; 9 bases line up with TRBD1. Germline loops: CDR1 SGHKS, CDR2 YYEKEE (reference sequence). The ends lost 4 bases at V and 6 bases at J; junction bases unmatched: 8. This CDR3 is built from 15 residues. The CDR3 DNA sequence: TGTGCCAGCAGCCGGCCGGGACAGGGAGGAAACATTCAGTACTTC. This codes for CASSRPGQGGNIQYF.

The gene calls are TRBV5-1 and TRBJ2-3, with a weak D call TRBD2 (6 bases). V was pared by 0 bases and J by 3 bases, with 20 bases between. Germline loops: CDR1 SGHRS, CDR2 YFSETQ. The CDR3 is made up of 18 amino acids. The CDR3 bases are TGCGCCAGCAGCTTGGCCTTCGGAACGGGAGTTCGAACAGATACGCAGTATTTT. Amino acids: CASSLAFGTGVRTDTQYF.

The chain is built from TRBV7-8 and TRBJ1-6; a weak D match, TRBD1 (5 bases). The CDR3 extends over 14 amino acids. The V end was cut by 5 bases, the J end by 12 bases, with 17 bases between. Germline V gene lookup returns CDR1 SGHVS and CDR2 FQNEAQ. The CDR3 sequence: CASSPLGGSGPLHF. The CDR3 bases are TGTGCCAGCAGCCCCCTGGGGGGGAGTGGACCCCTCCACTTT.

The V call is TRBV6-6, the J call TRBJ2-3; D may be TRBD2 (7 bases). Trimming took 11 bases from V and 4 from J, leaving 16 bases between them. The CDR3 runs 13 residues. Germline V CDR1 and CDR2: MNHNY, SVGAGI (reference sequence). The DNA for the CDR3 is TGTGCCGGGGCCAGGGGAGGGGCAGATACGCAGTATTTT. Protein product: CAGARGGADTQYF.

J is TRBJ2-1 and V is TRBV2; 7 bases agree with TRBD1. This CDR3 spans 12 amino acids. Per germline, CDR1 SNHLY and CDR2 FYNNEI. Unmatched junction bases numbered 1, after V lost 1 base and J lost 10 bases. CDR3 amino acids: CASSEETGEQFF. CDR3 in DNA: TGTGCCAGCAGTGAAGAGACAGGGGAGCAGTTCTTC. Looking up the rest from reference TRBV2 and TRBJ2-1 gives the full variable domain: EPEVTQTPSHQVTQMGQEVILRCVPISNHLYFYWYRQILGQKVEFLVSFYNNEISEKSEIFDDQFSVERPDGSNFTLKIRSTKLEDSAMYFCASSEETGEQFFGPGTRLTVL.

V and J are TRBV7-2 and TRBJ2-1, with 9 nucleotides matching TRBD2. The junction had 8 bases not matched to a gene; V was cut back by 4 bases and J by 4 bases. Germline loops: CDR1 SGHTA, CDR2 FQGNSA. CDR3 length: 16 residues. In DNA form, the CDR3 reads TGTGCCAGCAGCTCTATTGGACTAGCGCTTTACAATGAGCAGTTCTTC. Its protein is CASSSIGLALYNEQFF.

The J gene is TRBJ2-3, the V gene TRBV30; TRBD2 might be the D (6 bases). Germline CDR1 is GTSNPN and CDR2 is SVGIG (reference sequence). Trimming left V 5 bases short and J 2 bases short, with 14 bases between. The CDR3 is made up of 14 amino acids. DNA for the CDR3: TGTGCCTGGGCCGGGGCGGGGTACACAGATACGCAGTATTTT. Its protein is CAWAGAGYTDTQYF.

This clone was found once. This chain links TRBV6-5 with TRBJ1-2; TRBD1 matches 8 bases. Germline-derived CDR1 and CDR2 are MNHEY and SVGAGI. The CDR3 extends over 13 amino acids. V was clipped by 6 bases and J by 5 bases; unmatched bases: 5. DNA of the CDR3: TGTGCCAGCAGCCGGGACAGGTCATATGGCTACACCTTC. Residues: CASSRDRSYGYTF.

The genes are TRBV2 and TRBJ1-2; 11 bases align to TRBD1. V was pared by 4 bases and J by 5 bases, with 15 bases of the junction left unmatched. From germline, CDR1 is SNHLY and CDR2 FYNNEI. This CDR3 spans 18 amino acids. CDR3 protein: CASSGGQGVLADKYGYTF. CDR3 in DNA: TGTGCCAGCAGTGGGGGACAGGGGGTACTGGCGGATAAGTATGGCTACACCTTC.

The genes are TRBV5-6 and TRBJ2-2; possibly TRBD2 for D (5 bases). Germline CDR1 and CDR2: SGHDT and YYEEEE. V lost 4 bases to trimming and J lost 5 bases, with 12 bases between them. This CDR3 spans 14 amino acids. The CDR3 sequence is CASSRGSGTGELFF. The CDR3 DNA follows: TGTGCCAGCAGCCGTGGGAGTGGGACCGGGGAGCTGTTTTTT. The variable domain in full, completed from reference TRBV5-6 and TRBJ2-2, reads DAGVTQSPTHLIKTRGQQVTLRCSPKSGHDTVSWYQQALGQGPQFIFQYYEEEERQRGNFPDRFSGHQFPNYSSELNVNALLLGDSALYLCASSRGSGTGELFFGEGSRLTVL.

This clone was counted only a few times. The rearrangement uses TRBV7-8 and TRBJ2-7; 12 bases are shared with TRBD2. V trimming: 5 bases; J trimming: 2 bases; junction bases outside the gene matches: 10. Germline CDR1 reads SGHVS; CDR2 reads FQNEAQ. The CDR3 contains 17 residues. The CDR3: CASSQSRLAGAPYEQYF. CDR3 coding DNA: TGTGCCAGCAGCCAGAGCCGACTAGCGGGGGCCCCCTACGAGCAGTACTTC. The full variable domain, its missing parts supplied by reference TRBV7-8 and TRBJ2-7, is GAGVSQSPRYKVAKRGQDVALRCDPISGHVSLFWYQQALGQGPEFLTYFQNEAQLDKSGLPSDRFFAERPEGSVSTLKIQRTQQEDSAVYLCASSQSRLAGAPYEQYFGPGTRLTVT.

The chain combines TRBV5-6 with TRBJ2-5; 8 bases line up with TRBD2. The J call may be faulty, since TRBJ2-7 better matches the DNA end. CDR3 length: 18 residues. Germline values: CDR1 SGHDT, CDR2 YYEEEE. The DNA for the CDR3 is TGTGCCAGCAGCTTTAGGTTTCAGCGGGGGCTCCTGGCCCACGAGCAGTACTTC. This translates into CASSFRFQRGLLAHEQYF.

The chain couples TRBV5-1 to TRBJ2-3; 9 bases match TRBD2. CDR3 length equals 15 residues. Trimming at V came to 7 bases and at J to 5 bases, leaving 11 bases not matched to a gene. CDR1 is SGHRS and CDR2 is YFSETQ in the germline V gene. The CDR3 is CASLDSGGLGDTQYF. The CDR3 nucleotides are TGCGCCAGCCTTGATAGCGGGGGCTTAGGAGATACGCAGTATTTT.

This chain connects TRBV7-9 to TRBJ2-1; 13 nucleotides agree with TRBD2. The junction had 4 bases not matched to a gene; V was cut back by 2 bases and J by 9 bases. This CDR3 is 15 amino acids long. CDR1 is SEHNR, CDR2 FQNEAQ, per germline (reference sequence). CDR3 sequence: CASSLPLAGGSEQFF. The CDR3 DNA is TGTGCCAGCAGCTTACCACTAGCGGGGGGGAGTGAGCAGTTCTTC.